The clone carrying this TCR beta chain was seen only a few times. The data were taken from a study of blood T cells in healthy people across ages. PCR was performed a second time for about 7 to 12 cycles using a sample-barcoded 5' primer and a J-beta primer mix. Each sample provided no less than 2.5 million CDR3-containing paired-end reads. TCRdb redid the calling of the 5' RACE reads with MiXCR, one entry per CDR3 protein. The sample includes some 1 million distinct CDR3 sequences, around 45% seen only once; the top ten take 18%. CDR1 is SGHAT and CDR2 is FQDESV in the germline V gene (reference sequence). The CDR3 consists of 12 residues. The germline V and J ends were trimmed by 5 bases and 5 bases, with 9 bases remaining between them.

Material for sequencing was blood. The chain is built from TRBV11-1 and TRBJ2-5; D uncertain. The sequence came from a woman in her sixties in good health. This CDR3 reads CASSRNPETQYF. In DNA form, the CDR3 reads TGTGCCAGCAGCCGGAACCCGGAGACCCAGTACTTC.